These 17 T cell receptor beta chains share one sample of origin, sequenced in a study of PD-1 blockade in classical Hodgkin lymphoma. Time point specified: cycle 4 day 1 (C4D1), after less than 7 weeks of nivolumab. There was relapse after autologous stem cell transplantation in every patient, and there was variation in brentuximab vedotin exposure. Sequencing used immunoSEQ multiplex PCR; TCRdb keeps in-frame clones, though not all of them. The table shows about 94,000 clones, with 85% to 95% occurring only once. This sample comprised peripheral blood mononuclear cells (PBMCs), obtained before the fourth cycle of nivolumab. The receptors shown here come from a human donor with classical Hodgkin lymphoma.

This chain uses TRBV28 with TRBJ2-3, with D unresolved. This CDR3 region has 14 residues. V was trimmed by 3 bases and J by 4 bases, leaving 11 bases between them. Germline V gene lookup returns CDR1 MDHEN and CDR2 SYDVKM. CDR3: CASSFDGWADTQYF. The CDR3, as DNA: TGTGCCAGCAGTTTCGACGGGTGGGCAGATACGCAGTATTTT.

The rearrangement links TRBV5-1 to TRBJ1-1, with D unclear. The CDR3 runs to 17 residues. Germline CDR1 reads SGHRS; CDR2 reads YFSETQ. With 5 bases removed from V and 0 bases from J, the gap between germline ends came to 20 bases. As DNA, the CDR3 is TGCGCCAGCAGGATGATGCGGCATGTTGGGATGAACACTGAAGCTTTCTTT. Translation: CASRMMRHVGMNTEAFF.

DNA of the CDR3: TGTGCCAGCAGTCCCCTCGACAGGGCAGGGAATACGCAGTATTTT. Protein product: CASSPLDRAGNTQYF. This chain uses TRBV6-5 with TRBJ2-3, with 7 nucleotides matching TRBD1. Germline CDR1 is MNHEY and CDR2 is SVGAGI. V lost 5 bases to trimming and J lost 7 bases; unmatched junction nucleotides: 12. The CDR3 runs to 15 residues.

A single count supports this clone. The CDR3 DNA is TGTGCCAGCAGCCCTGGGGCTGGTGGCTACACCTTC. The encoded protein is CASSPGAGGYTF. This sequence joins TRBV9 and TRBJ1-2, with D possibly TRBD1 on 5 matching bases. The CDR3 extends over 12 amino acids. Germline V lookup: CDR1 SGDLS, CDR2 YYNGEE. Trimming took 4 bases from V and 7 from J, leaving 11 bases between them.

V usage is TRBV5-6 and J usage is TRBJ1-3, with D maybe TRBD1 (6 bases). The CDR3 is made up of 16 amino acids. Trimming cost V 1 base and J 4 bases, with 15 bases left between them. The germline CDR1 and CDR2 sequences are SGHDT and YYEEEE. Here the CDR3 reads CASSLPGSGTGNTIYF. In DNA, the CDR3 is TGTGCCAGCAGCTTGCCGGGATCCGGGACAGGAAACACCATATATTTT.

The rearrangement uses TRBV29-1 and TRBJ2-4, with D possibly matching TRBD1 (5 bases). The CDR3 is 14 residues long. Deletions cut 6 bases from V and 0 bases from J, with 12 bases between. CDR1 SQVTM and CDR2 ANQGSEA come from the germline V gene. Here the CDR3 reads CSVRQTLAKNIQYF. For the CDR3, the DNA is TGCAGCGTCCGACAGACCCTAGCCAAAAACATTCAGTACTTC.

The chain has TRBV27 and TRBJ1-4; 8 nucleotides line up with TRBD1. CDR1 is MNHEY and CDR2 is SMNVEV in the germline V gene (reference sequence). The CDR3 totals 17 residues. The V gene end was trimmed by 5 bases and the J gene end by 0 bases; junction bases not matched to a gene: 8. Written as DNA, the CDR3 is TGTGCCAGCAGTCCTTCGACAGGGGACTCAACTAATGAAAAACTGTTTTTT. It is translated as CASSPSTGDSTNEKLFF.

This chain uses TRBV19 with TRBJ2-7; 12 nucleotides match TRBD1. The junction had 10 bases not matched to a gene; V was cut back by 5 bases and J by 2 bases. CDR3 length: 17 amino acids. Germline V CDR1 and CDR2: LNHDA, SQIVND (reference sequence). The chain's CDR3 is CASSFRDRGPKTYEQYF. CDR3 coding DNA: TGTGCCAGTAGTTTCCGGGACAGGGGGCCAAAAACCTACGAGCAGTACTTC.

The rearrangement joins TRBV29-1 to TRBJ2-5, with TRBD2 matching 7 bases. CDR3 length: 13 residues. Germline loops: CDR1 SQVTM, CDR2 ANQGSEA. Losses at the gene ends were 3 bases for V and 3 bases for J; bases not matched to a gene: 4. The CDR3 DNA follows: TGCAGCGTTGACCGGGACTACAAAGAGACCCAGTACTTC. As protein: CSVDRDYKETQYF.

V is TRBV30 and J is TRBJ2-2; D is ambiguous. With 2 bases removed from V and 4 bases from J, the gap between germline ends came to 2 bases. Germline V gives CDR1 GTSNPN, CDR2 SVGIG (reference sequence). The CDR3 contains 11 residues. The DNA of the CDR3 is TGTGCCTGGAGTCCCACCGGGGAGCTGTTTTTT. Its protein product is CAWSPTGELFF. The variable domain in full, with the rest retrieved from reference TRBV30 and TRBJ2-2, is SQTIHQWPATLVQPVGSPLSLECTVEGTSNPNLYWYRQAAGRGLQLLFYSVGIGQISSEVPQNLSASRPQDRQFILSSKKLLLSDSGFYLCAWSPTGELFFGEGSRLTVL.

This clone was counted once. This chain uses TRBV6-1 with TRBJ1-5, with a possible D match to TRBD1 (5 bases). V lost 8 bases and J 6 bases, leaving 17 bases between the germline ends. Germline assignment: CDR1 MNHNS and CDR2 SASEGT. This CDR3 region has 14 residues. The CDR3 here is CASQVKQESQPQHF. The CDR3 coding sequence is TGTGCCAGCCAGGTCAAACAGGAGAGTCAGCCCCAGCATTTT.

The rearrangement uses TRBV18 and TRBJ2-7, with 7 bases that match TRBD2. Germline V gives CDR1 KGHSH, CDR2 LQKENI. V trimming: 4 bases; J trimming: 0 bases; junction bases outside the gene matches: 3. The CDR3 totals 14 residues. CDR3 protein: CASSLRTSSYEQYF. The CDR3 DNA follows: TGTGCCAGCTCACTCCGGACTAGCTCCTACGAGCAGTACTTC. Full variable domain (missing parts from reference TRBV18 and TRBJ2-7): NAGVMQNPRHLVRRRGQEARLRCSPMKGHSHVYWYRQLPEEGLKFMVYLQKENIIDESGMPKERFSAEFPKEGPSILRIQQVVRGDSAAYFCASSLRTSSYEQYFGPGTRLTVT.

CDR3 sequence reads: CASSVDRGGQGAFTGELFF. As DNA, the CDR3 is TGTGCCAGCAGCGTAGATCGGGGTGGGCAGGGGGCCTTCACCGGGGAGCTGTTTTTT. The rearrangement links TRBV9 to TRBJ2-2; 8 bases fit TRBD1. There are 19 residues in the CDR3. Germline values: CDR1 SGDLS, CDR2 YYNGEE. The ends lost 0 bases at V and 4 bases at J; junction bases unmatched: 14. Drawing the rest from reference TRBV9 and TRBJ2-2, the complete variable domain is DSGVTQTPKHLITATGQRVTLRCSPRSGDLSVYWYQQSLDQGLQFLIQYYNGEERAKGNILERFSAQQFPDLHSELNLSSLELGDSALYFCASSVDRGGQGAFTGELFFGEGSRLTVL.

The chain employs TRBV19 and TRBJ2-5, with unresolved D. CDR1 LNHDA and CDR2 SQIVND come from the germline V gene (reference sequence). V lost 6 bases and J lost 5, with 16 bases in between. CDR3 length: 14 amino acids. CDR3 in DNA: TGTGCCAGTAGCCTCAGGCCCGGAATGGAGACCCAGTACTTC. It codes for CASSLRPGMETQYF.

This rearrangement joins TRBV7-3 to TRBJ2-3; 13 bases are shared with TRBD2. The CDR3 has 18 residues. J lost 3 bases, V lost 5 bases, and 11 bases had no gene match. Germline CDR1 and CDR2: SGHTA and FQGTGA. This CDR3 reads CASSLGTSGDAGTDTQYF. The CDR3 region has the DNA TGTGCCAGCAGCCTCGGGACTAGCGGGGACGCGGGTACAGATACGCAGTATTTT.

The V and J genes are TRBV5-1 and TRBJ2-1; tentative D call: TRBD2 (6 bases). CDR1 SGHRS and CDR2 YFSETQ come from the germline V gene. V was shortened by 5 bases and J by 1 base, with 7 bases between the two germline ends. This CDR3 has 13 residues. CDR3: CASREGSYNEQFF. In DNA, the CDR3 is TGCGCCAGCAGGGAGGGGTCCTACAATGAGCAGTTCTTC.

The V and J genes are TRBV7-9 and TRBJ2-7, with 12 bases that match TRBD1. Germline V CDR1 and CDR2: SEHNR, FQNEAQ (reference sequence). The CDR3 contains 15 residues. The trim removed 5 bases at V and 6 bases at J, leaving 8 bases unmatched. The DNA of the CDR3 is TGTGCCAGCAGCCCCCGGGACAGGGGGCAAGTCGAGCAGTACTTC. This sequence encodes CASSPRDRGQVEQYF.